This TCR beta chain was sequenced for a study of cytomegalovirus exposure and HLA in healthy donors. About the research overall: An early release of data contained about 85 million unique TCRs, which came from HLA-typed donors.

V lost 3 bases to trimming and J lost 5 bases, with 20 bases between them. CDR3 size: 16 residues. Comments on this clone: Its antigen remains unknown.

The PCR used 60 Vbeta and 13 Jbeta primers. The assay was immunoSEQ multiplex PCR, and TCRdb's table has in-frame clones only and misses some. The table includes roughly 190,000 clones, around 86% detected once. Study-wide points: Previous analysis showed most TCR beta V segments were productive about 90% or about 30% of the time. An analysis was carried out at a later point. It showed that HLA-associated TCR beta chains were more clonally expanded than equally common non-associated chains. Accurate HLA-A and HLA-B prediction from TCR beta sequences was reported for most subjects.

The clonotype was recovered from a man aged 40-55 years in good health and CMV-seropositive. The rearrangement uses TRBV23-1 and TRBJ2-7, with D possibly TRBD2 on 6 matching bases. TRBV23-1 is an open reading frame, and its role is uncertain. Input material: PBMCs. The CDR3 DNA reads as TGCGCCAGCAGTCAGGGGGGTCGGGACGGTCAAGACGAGCAGTACTTC. Its protein is CASSQGGRDGQDEQYF.